The 21 T cell receptor beta chains below all came from one sample that was sequenced in a study of blood T cell repertoires in COVID-19 (dated by TCRdb to about 2020). The library was made by the immunoSEQ multiplex PCR assay. The table comes from immuneACCESS by way of TCRdb, which keeps in-frame sequences with V and J called. Part of the clones is missing from these tables; in studies checked, under half for an unresolved V gene and the rest for unknown reasons. The sample table records about 33,000 clones; 65% to 90% of these occur just once. The ten largest account for 7% to 10% of the sample. What was sequenced was peripheral blood. The receptors shown here come from a man at least 80 years old with active COVID-19.

This sequence joins TRBV5-4 and TRBJ2-7; 11 positions match TRBD1. V shed 4 bases and J 5 bases; nucleotides not matched to a gene: 11. There are 16 residues in the CDR3. CDR1 and CDR2 from the germline V gene are SGHNT and YYREEE (reference sequence). In DNA, the CDR3 is TGTGCCAGCAGCCCTACCCCCGGACAGGGGGCTAACGAGCAGTACTTC. This translates into CASSPTPGQGANEQYF.

V is TRBV27 and J is TRBJ2-5; D may be TRBD1 (6 bases). The V gene's germline CDR1 is MNHEY and CDR2 SMNVEV (reference sequence). V gave up 5 bases and J gave up 5 bases, with 15 bases separating them. CDR3 size: 14 residues. The CDR3 loop is CASSPGQLPETQYF. CDR3 nucleotide sequence: TGTGCCAGCAGTCCAGGACAGCTACCGGAGACCCAGTACTTC.

The table lists this clone with a few counts. The V call is TRBV2, the J call TRBJ2-3; TRBD2 matches 8 bases. Germline CDR1 is SNHLY and CDR2 is FYNNEI. V trimming: 6 bases; J trimming: 3 bases; junction bases outside the gene matches: 2. This CDR3 region has 13 residues. As DNA, the CDR3 is TGTGCCAGCAGCGGGACTAGGACAGATACGCAGTATTTT. As protein: CASSGTRTDTQYF.

The gene calls are TRBV3-1 (or the pseudogene TRBV3-2) and TRBJ1-4, with unresolved D. Germline V CDR1 and CDR2: LGHDT, YNNKEL (reference sequence). V dropped 1 base and J dropped 13 bases, with 13 bases sitting between them. CDR3 length: 13 amino acids. The CDR3 DNA reads as TGTGCCAGCAGCCAAGTTATGAGTGAATTACTGTTTTTT. This encodes CASSQVMSELLFF.

The chain is built from TRBV27 and TRBJ2-3, with 11 bases identical to TRBD2. The CDR3 totals 16 residues. Per germline, CDR1 MNHEY and CDR2 SMNVEV (reference sequence). Losses at the gene ends were 6 bases for V and 0 bases for J; bases not matched to a gene: 5. The CDR3 is CASSLAGGRSTDTQYF. In DNA form, the CDR3 reads TGTGCCAGCAGCCTAGCGGGGGGTCGCAGCACAGATACGCAGTATTTT.

In nucleotides, the CDR3 is TGTGCCATCAGTGAGTCATCAGGGGGCCGTTTGGAGACCCAGTACTTC. Its translation is CAISESSGGRLETQYF. V is TRBV10-3 and J is TRBJ2-5; the match to TRBD1 covers 8 bases. The CDR3 has 16 residues. Germline V gene sequence: CDR1 ENHRY, CDR2 SYGVKD. Trimming at V came to 0 bases and at J to 5 bases, leaving 8 bases not matched to a gene.

The rearrangement links TRBV2 to TRBJ2-6, with 9 bases that match TRBD1. The CDR3 extends over 19 amino acids. J gave up 2 bases and V 6 bases, and 14 bases lay outside the gene matches. Per germline, CDR1 SNHLY and CDR2 FYNNEI. CDR3 amino acids: CASSNPAGQGPPGANVLTF. In nucleotides, the CDR3 is TGTGCCAGCAGCAATCCCGCGGGACAGGGCCCCCCTGGGGCCAACGTCCTGACTTTC.

This clone has just one count. The CDR3 nucleotides are TGTGCCAGCACCATTGGGGCAGCCTATGGCTACACCTTC. It specifies CASTIGAAYGYTF. The chain is built from TRBV12-3 or TRBV12-4 and TRBJ1-2; TRBD1 is a possible D gene (5 bases). V was trimmed by 7 bases and J by 4 bases, leaving 13 bases between them. CDR3 length: 13 amino acids.

The CDR3 DNA sequence: TGTGCCAGTAGTATTTCTCTAGCGGGGGGATGGGAGACCCAGTACTTC. It is translated as CASSISLAGGWETQYF. The chain employs TRBV19 and TRBJ2-5; TRBD2 agrees at 11 bases. Losses at the gene ends were 3 bases for V and 5 bases for J; bases not matched to a gene: 8. This CDR3 has 16 residues. Germline CDR1 reads LNHDA; CDR2 reads SQIVND (reference sequence).

CDR3 nucleotide sequence: TGCAGCGCTGCGGCGGGGGGCGGCACTGAAGCTTTCTTT. This codes for CSAAAGGGTEAFF. The chain links TRBV29-1 to TRBJ1-1, with a possible D match to TRBD1 (6 bases). CDR1 SQVTM and CDR2 ANQGSEA come from the germline V gene. The CDR3 spans 13 residues. V shed 7 bases and J shed 4 bases, with 16 bases lying between them.

This clone was observed once. The chain has TRBV18 and TRBJ2-6; D possibly corresponds to TRBD2 (6 bases). Germline V lookup: CDR1 KGHSH, CDR2 LQKENI. Trimming removed 1 base from V and 4 bases from J, with 8 bases in between. The CDR3 runs 15 residues. The CDR3 nucleotides are TGTGCCAGCTCACCACAGGGAGGCGGGGCCAACGTCCTGACTTTC. Its translation is CASSPQGGGANVLTF.

A few counts support this clone. At the DNA level, this CDR3 is encoded by other sequences in the same sample as well. The chain uses TRBV19 and TRBJ2-7, with 9 bases lining up with TRBD1. This CDR3 spans 14 amino acids. V was clipped by 3 bases and J by 2 bases; unmatched bases: 2. Germline CDR1 LNHDA, CDR2 SQIVND (reference sequence). The CDR3 reads CASSIGTGPYEQYF. The CDR3 DNA is TGTGCCAGTAGTATCGGGACAGGGCCCTACGAGCAGTACTTC.

V is TRBV18 and J is TRBJ2-1; D might be TRBD1 (5 bases). The CDR3 runs to 12 residues. The germline gives CDR1 KGHSH, CDR2 LQKENI. Trimming shortened V by 1 base and J by 8 bases, and 6 bases separated the two germline ends. The CDR3 DNA sequence: TGTGCCAGCTCACCACTAGGGGATGAGCAGTTCTTC. Its protein product is CASSPLGDEQFF.

V and J are TRBV3-1 (or the pseudogene TRBV3-2) and TRBJ2-5, with TRBD2 as a possible D gene (6 bases). Trimming removed 3 bases from V and 5 bases from J, with 13 bases in between. Per germline, CDR1 LGHDT and CDR2 YNNKEL (reference sequence). The CDR3 spans 14 residues. CDR3 nucleotides: TGTGCCAGCAGCCACTTAACTAGCCGGGAGACCCAGTACTTC. This sequence encodes CASSHLTSRETQYF.

The rearrangement links TRBV2 to TRBJ2-1, with 7 bases lining up with TRBD2. Trimming took 6 bases from V and 2 from J; bases not matched to a gene: 7. The CDR3 extends over 15 amino acids. Germline assignment: CDR1 SNHLY and CDR2 FYNNEI. In nucleotides, the CDR3 is TGTGCCAGCAGCGTCGGGGGGTCGACCTACAATGAGCAGTTCTTC. Translating it yields CASSVGGSTYNEQFF.

The chain has TRBV29-1 and TRBJ1-4; the match to TRBD1 covers 10 bases. The CDR3 totals 14 residues. With 7 bases clipped from V and 4 bases from J, the junction kept 6 bases outside the gene matches. Germline V gives CDR1 SQVTM, CDR2 ANQGSEA. The CDR3 region has the DNA TGCAGCGCCCAGACAGGGGGCCGTAATGAAAAACTGTTTTTT. It yields the protein CSAQTGGRNEKLFF.

This chain links TRBV30 with TRBJ1-6; D is unresolved. Trimming took 1 base from V and 8 from J, leaving 6 bases between them. Looked up from germline, CDR1 is GTSNPN and CDR2 is SVGIG (reference sequence). This CDR3 is built from 12 residues. CDR3 DNA: TGTGCCTGGAGTGCCTCTCATTCACCCCTCCACTTT. Translation: CAWSASHSPLHF.

In its sample, this clone was seen once. The chain joins TRBV11-1 to TRBJ2-5; D unresolved. Germline CDR1 is SGHAT and CDR2 is FQDESV (reference sequence). V lost 5 bases and J lost 1, with 14 bases in between. This CDR3 has 15 amino acids. The CDR3 bases are TGTGCCAGCAGCCAAGCCTCGGTCGGCCAAGAGACCCAGTACTTC. Residues: CASSQASVGQETQYF.

V usage is TRBV2 and J usage is TRBJ2-5; weak D call: TRBD1 (5 bases). This CDR3 spans 13 amino acids. The germline V gene has CDR1 SNHLY and CDR2 FYNNEI. Trimming cost V 4 bases and J 5 bases, with 11 bases left between them. The CDR3 coding sequence is TGTGCCAGCAGTGGGCAGGGTGGGGAGACCCAGTACTTC. Translating gives CASSGQGGETQYF.

The J gene is TRBJ1-1, the V gene TRBV7-9; D is possibly TRBD1 (6 bases). The germline V and J ends were trimmed by 2 bases and 13 bases, with 14 bases remaining between them. Germline CDR1 is SEHNR and CDR2 is FQNEAQ (reference sequence). This CDR3 is 12 amino acids long. The DNA of the CDR3 is TGTGCCAGCAGCTTACCGGGGGGCTTTGGTTTCTTT. Translating gives CASSLPGGFGFF.

In the case of this clone: The sample contains more than one DNA sequence encoding this CDR3. The gene calls are TRBV6-5 and TRBJ1-1; D is undetermined. There are 11 residues in the CDR3. Germline V gives CDR1 MNHEY, CDR2 SVGAGI. The V end was cut by 8 bases, the J end by 1 base, with 5 bases between. The DNA of the CDR3 is TGTGCCAGCCGCAGGAACACTGAAGCTTTCTTT. Translated, it gives CASRRNTEAFF.